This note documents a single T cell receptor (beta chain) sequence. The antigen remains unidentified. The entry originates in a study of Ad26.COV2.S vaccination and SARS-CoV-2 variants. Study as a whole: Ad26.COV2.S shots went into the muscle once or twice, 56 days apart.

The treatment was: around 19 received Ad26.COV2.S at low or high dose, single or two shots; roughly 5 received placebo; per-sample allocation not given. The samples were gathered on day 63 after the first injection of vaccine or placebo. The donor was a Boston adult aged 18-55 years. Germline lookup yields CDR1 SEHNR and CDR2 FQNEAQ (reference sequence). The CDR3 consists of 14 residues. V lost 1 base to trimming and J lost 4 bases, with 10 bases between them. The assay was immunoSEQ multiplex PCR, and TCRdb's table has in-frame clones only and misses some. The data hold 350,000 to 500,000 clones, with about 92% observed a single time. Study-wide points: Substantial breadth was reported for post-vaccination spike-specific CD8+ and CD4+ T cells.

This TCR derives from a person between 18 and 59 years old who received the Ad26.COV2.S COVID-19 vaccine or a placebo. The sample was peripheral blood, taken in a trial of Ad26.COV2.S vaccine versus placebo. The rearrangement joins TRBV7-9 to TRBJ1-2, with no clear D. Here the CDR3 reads CASSLEASLYGYTF. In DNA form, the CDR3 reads TGTGCCAGCAGCTTAGAGGCCAGCCTCTATGGCTACACCTTC. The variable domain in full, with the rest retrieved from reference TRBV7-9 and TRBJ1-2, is DTGVSQNPRHKITKRGQNVTFRCDPISEHNRLYWYRQTLGQGPEFLTYFQNEAQLEKSRLLSDRFSAERPKGSFSTLEIQRTEQGDSAMYLCASSLEASLYGYTFGSGTRLTVV.